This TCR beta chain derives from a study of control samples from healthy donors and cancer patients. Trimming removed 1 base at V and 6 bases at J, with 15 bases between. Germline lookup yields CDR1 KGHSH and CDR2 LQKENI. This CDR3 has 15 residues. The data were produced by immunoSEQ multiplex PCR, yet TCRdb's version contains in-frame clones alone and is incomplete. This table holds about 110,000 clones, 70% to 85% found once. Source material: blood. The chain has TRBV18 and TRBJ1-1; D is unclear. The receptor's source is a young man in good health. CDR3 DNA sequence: TGTGCCAGCTCACCACTGCAGGCCCAGAGCGCTGAAGCTTTCTTT. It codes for CASSPLQAQSAEAFF.